This T cell receptor (beta chain) was identified during a study of blood T cell repertoires in COVID-19. Per the study methods: It was from reference gene primer amplification that nucleated cell counts were estimated. The protocol was immunoSEQ multiplex PCR, while the TCRdb copy is restricted to in-frame clones and leaves out a portion. That table furnishes V, J and clone size, whereas the DNA furnished D and trimming. The sample holds under 300,000 clones, about 80% seen once. Germline CDR1 reads SGHTA; CDR2 reads FQGNSA. The CDR3 totals 14 residues. Unmatched junction bases numbered 6, after V lost 6 bases and J lost 2 bases. This clone appeared a few times.

Sequences were obtained from PBMCs or T cells enriched from blood (not recorded which). This sequence joins TRBV7-2 and TRBJ1-2; TRBD1 agrees at 7 bases. The clonotype originates from a man aged 35-49 years who had recovered from COVID-19. CDR3 sequence (DNA): TGTGCCAGCAGATCTCGGACAGGAAACTATGGCTACACCTTC. This encodes CASRSRTGNYGYTF.